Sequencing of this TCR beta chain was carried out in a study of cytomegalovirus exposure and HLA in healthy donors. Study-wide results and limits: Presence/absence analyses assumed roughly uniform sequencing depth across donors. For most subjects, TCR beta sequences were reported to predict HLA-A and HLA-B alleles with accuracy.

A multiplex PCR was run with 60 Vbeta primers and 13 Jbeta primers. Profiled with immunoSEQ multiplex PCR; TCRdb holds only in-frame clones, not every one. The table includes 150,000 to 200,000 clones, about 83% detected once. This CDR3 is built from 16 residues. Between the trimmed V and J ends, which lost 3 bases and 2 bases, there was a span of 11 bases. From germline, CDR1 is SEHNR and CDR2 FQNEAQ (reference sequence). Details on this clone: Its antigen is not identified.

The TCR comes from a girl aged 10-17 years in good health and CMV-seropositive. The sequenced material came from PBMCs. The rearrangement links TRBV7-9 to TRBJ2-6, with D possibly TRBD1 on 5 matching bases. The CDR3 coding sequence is TGTGCCAGCAGCTTCCCCAGGGCGGCTGGGGCCAACGTCCTGACTTTC. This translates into CASSFPRAAGANVLTF.